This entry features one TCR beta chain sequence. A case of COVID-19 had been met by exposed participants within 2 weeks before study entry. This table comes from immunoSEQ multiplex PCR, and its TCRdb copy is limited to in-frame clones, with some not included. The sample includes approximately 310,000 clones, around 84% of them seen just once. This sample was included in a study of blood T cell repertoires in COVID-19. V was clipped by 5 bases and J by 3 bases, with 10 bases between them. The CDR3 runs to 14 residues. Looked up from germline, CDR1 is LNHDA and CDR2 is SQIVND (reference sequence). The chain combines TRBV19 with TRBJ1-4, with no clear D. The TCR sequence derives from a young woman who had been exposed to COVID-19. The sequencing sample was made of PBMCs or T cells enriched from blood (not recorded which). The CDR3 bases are TGTGCCAGTAGTCAACAGAACCCTAATGAAAAACTGTTTTTT. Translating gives CASSQQNPNEKLFF.